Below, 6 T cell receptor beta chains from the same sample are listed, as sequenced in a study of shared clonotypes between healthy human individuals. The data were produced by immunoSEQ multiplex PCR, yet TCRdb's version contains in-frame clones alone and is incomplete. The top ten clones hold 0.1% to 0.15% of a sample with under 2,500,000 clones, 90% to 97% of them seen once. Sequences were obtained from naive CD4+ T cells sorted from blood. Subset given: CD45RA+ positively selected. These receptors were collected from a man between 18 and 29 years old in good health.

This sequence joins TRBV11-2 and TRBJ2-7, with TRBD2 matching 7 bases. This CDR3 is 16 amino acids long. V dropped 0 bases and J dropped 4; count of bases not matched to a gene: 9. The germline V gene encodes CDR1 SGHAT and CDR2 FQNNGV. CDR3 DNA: TGTGCCAGCAGCTTAGATACGGGACTATCCTCATACGAGCAGTACTTC. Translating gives CASSLDTGLSSYEQYF. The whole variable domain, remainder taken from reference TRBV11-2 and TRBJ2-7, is EAGVAQSPRYKIIEKRQSVAFWCNPISGHATLYWYQQILGQGPKLLIQFQNNGVVDDSQLPKDRFSAERLKGVDSTLKIQPAKLEDSAVYLCASSLDTGLSSYEQYFGPGTRLTVT.

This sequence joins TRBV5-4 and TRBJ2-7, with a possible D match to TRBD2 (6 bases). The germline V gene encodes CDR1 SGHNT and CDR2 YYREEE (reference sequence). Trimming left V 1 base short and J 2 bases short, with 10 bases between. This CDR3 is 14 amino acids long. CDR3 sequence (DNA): TGTGCCAGCAGCTTGTATGGCGGGGCCTACGAGCAGTACTTC. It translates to CASSLYGGAYEQYF.

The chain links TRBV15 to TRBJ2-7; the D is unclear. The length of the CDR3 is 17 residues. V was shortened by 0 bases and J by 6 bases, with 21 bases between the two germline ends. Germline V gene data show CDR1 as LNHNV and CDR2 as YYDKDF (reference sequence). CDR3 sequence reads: CATSRDGGAGFRGEQYF. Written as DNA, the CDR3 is TGTGCCACCAGCAGAGACGGTGGCGCAGGTTTCCGTGGCGAGCAGTACTTC.

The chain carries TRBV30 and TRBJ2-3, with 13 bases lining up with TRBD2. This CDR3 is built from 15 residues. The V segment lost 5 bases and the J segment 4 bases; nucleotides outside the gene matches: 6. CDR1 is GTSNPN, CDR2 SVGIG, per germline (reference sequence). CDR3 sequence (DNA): TGTGCCTGGTTTGGAGGACTAGCGGGGGCAGATACGCAGTATTTT. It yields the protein CAWFGGLAGADTQYF.

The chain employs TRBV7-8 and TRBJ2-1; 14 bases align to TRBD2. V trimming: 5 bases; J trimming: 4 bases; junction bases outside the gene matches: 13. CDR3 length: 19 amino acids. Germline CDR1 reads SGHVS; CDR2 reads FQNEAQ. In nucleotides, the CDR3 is TGTGCCAGCAGCATCGGGTGGACTAGCGGGAGGAGGGGATACAATGAGCAGTTCTTC. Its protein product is CASSIGWTSGRRGYNEQFF.

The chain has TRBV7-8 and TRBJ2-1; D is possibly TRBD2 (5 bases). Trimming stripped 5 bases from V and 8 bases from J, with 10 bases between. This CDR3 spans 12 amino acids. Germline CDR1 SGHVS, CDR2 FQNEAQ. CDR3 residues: CASSPIGDEQFF. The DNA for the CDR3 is TGTGCCAGCAGCCCAATCGGGGATGAGCAGTTCTTC.